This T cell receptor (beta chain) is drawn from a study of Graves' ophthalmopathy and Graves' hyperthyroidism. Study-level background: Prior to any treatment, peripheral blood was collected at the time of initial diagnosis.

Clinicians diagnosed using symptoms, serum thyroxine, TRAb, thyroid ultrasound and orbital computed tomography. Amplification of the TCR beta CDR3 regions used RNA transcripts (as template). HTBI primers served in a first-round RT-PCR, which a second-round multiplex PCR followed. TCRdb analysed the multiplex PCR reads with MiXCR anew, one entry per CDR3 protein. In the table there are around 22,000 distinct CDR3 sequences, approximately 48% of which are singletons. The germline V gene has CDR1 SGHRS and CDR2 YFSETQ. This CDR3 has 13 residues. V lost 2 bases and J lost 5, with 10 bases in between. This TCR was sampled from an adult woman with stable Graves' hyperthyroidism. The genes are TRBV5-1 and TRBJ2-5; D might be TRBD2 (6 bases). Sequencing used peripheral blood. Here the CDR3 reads CASSLRGWETQYF. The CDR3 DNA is TGCGCCAGCAGCTTACGGGGGTGGGAGACCCAGTACTTC.